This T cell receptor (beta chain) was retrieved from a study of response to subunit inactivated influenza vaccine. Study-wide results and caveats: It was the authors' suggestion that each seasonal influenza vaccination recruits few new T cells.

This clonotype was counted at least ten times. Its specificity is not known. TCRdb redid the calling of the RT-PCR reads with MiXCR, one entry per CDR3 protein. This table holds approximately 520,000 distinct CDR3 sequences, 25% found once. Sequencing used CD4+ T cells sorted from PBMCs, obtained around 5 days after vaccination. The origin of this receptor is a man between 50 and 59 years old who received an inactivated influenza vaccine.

The CDR3 region is CASSSTVLSTDTQYF. The CDR3 DNA reads as TGTGCCAGCAGCTCCACGGTGCTTAGCACAGATACGCAGTATTTT. The chain combines TRBV7-9 with TRBJ2-3; unclear D gene. The CDR3 length is 15 residues. With 4 bases removed from V and 0 bases from J, the gap between germline ends came to 11 bases. Germline V CDR1 and CDR2: SEHNR, FQNEAQ (reference sequence).